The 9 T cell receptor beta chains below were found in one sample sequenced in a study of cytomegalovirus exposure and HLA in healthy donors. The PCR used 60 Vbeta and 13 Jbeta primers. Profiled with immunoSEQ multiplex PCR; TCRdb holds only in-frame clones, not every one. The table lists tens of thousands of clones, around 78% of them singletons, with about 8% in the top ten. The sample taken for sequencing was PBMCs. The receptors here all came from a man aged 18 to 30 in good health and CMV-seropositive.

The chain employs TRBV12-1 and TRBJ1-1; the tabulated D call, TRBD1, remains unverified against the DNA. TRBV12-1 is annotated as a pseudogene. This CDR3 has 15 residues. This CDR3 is CASSPQTGMNTEAFF. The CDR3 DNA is TGTGCCAGCAGCCCGCAGACAGGGATGAACACTGAAGCTTTCTTT.

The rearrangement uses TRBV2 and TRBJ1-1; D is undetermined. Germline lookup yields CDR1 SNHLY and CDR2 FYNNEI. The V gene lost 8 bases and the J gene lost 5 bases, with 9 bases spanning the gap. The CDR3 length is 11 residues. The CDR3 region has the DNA TGTGCCAGCCTCGAGGCTACTGAAGCTTTCTTT. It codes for CASLEATEAFF.

In DNA form, the CDR3 reads TGTGCCAGCAGCCCCGACAGGGAAGGATATGGCTACACCTTC. Protein: CASSPDREGYGYTF. The chain links TRBV28 to TRBJ1-2, with 7 nucleotides matching TRBD1. Unmatched junction bases numbered 9, after V lost 6 bases and J lost 5 bases. The CDR3 consists of 14 residues. The V gene's germline CDR1 is MDHEN and CDR2 SYDVKM.

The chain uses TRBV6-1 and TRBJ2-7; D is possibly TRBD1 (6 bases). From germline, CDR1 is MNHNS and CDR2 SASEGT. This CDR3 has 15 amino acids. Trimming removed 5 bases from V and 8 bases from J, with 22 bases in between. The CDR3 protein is CASSITGTYLTKQYF. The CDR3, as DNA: TGTGCCAGCAGTATAACCGGGACATACCTTACGAAGCAGTACTTC.

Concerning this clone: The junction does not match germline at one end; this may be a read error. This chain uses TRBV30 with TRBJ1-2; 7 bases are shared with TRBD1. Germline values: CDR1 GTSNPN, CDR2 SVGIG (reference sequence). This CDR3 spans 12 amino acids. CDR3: CAWEDQTGRRNF. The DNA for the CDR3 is TGTGCCTGGGAGGATCAGACAGGGCGGAGAAACTTC.

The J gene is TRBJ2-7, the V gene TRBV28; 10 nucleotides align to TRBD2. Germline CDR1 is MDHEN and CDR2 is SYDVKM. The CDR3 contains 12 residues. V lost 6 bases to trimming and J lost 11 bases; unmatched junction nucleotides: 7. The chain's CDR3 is CASRSSGGVEYF. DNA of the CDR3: TGTGCCAGCAGGTCTAGCGGGGGAGTGGAGTACTTC.

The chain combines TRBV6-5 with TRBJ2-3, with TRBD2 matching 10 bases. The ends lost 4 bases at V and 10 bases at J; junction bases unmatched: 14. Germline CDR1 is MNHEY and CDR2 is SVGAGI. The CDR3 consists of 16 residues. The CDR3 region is CASSSLAGDPRGAQYF. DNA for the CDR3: TGTGCCAGCAGTTCCCTAGCGGGGGATCCCCGGGGAGCGCAGTATTTT.

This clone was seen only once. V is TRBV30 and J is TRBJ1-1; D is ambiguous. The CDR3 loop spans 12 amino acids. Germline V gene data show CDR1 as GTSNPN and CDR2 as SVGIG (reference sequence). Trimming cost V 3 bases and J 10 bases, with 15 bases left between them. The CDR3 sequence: CAWRGPSSGAFF. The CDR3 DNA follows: TGTGCCTGGAGGGGCCCGTCGTCAGGAGCTTTCTTT.

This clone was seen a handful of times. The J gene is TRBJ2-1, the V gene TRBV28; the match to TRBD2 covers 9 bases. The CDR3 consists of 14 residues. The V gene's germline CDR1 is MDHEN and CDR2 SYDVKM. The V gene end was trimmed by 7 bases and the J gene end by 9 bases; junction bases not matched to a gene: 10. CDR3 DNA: TGTGCCAGCAAGAGGGCTAGCGGGGATAGTGAGCAGTTCTTC. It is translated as CASKRASGDSEQFF.